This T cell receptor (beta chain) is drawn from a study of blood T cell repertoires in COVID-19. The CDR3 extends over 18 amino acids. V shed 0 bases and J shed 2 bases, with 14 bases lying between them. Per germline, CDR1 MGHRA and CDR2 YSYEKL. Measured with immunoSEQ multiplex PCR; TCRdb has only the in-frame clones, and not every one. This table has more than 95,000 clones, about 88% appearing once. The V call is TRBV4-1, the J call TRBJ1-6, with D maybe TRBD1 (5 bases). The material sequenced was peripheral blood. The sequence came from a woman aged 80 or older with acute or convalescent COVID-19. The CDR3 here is CASSQDRQTDPYNSPLHF. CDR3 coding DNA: TGCGCCAGCAGCCAAGATAGGCAGACAGATCCCTATAATTCACCCCTCCACTTT.